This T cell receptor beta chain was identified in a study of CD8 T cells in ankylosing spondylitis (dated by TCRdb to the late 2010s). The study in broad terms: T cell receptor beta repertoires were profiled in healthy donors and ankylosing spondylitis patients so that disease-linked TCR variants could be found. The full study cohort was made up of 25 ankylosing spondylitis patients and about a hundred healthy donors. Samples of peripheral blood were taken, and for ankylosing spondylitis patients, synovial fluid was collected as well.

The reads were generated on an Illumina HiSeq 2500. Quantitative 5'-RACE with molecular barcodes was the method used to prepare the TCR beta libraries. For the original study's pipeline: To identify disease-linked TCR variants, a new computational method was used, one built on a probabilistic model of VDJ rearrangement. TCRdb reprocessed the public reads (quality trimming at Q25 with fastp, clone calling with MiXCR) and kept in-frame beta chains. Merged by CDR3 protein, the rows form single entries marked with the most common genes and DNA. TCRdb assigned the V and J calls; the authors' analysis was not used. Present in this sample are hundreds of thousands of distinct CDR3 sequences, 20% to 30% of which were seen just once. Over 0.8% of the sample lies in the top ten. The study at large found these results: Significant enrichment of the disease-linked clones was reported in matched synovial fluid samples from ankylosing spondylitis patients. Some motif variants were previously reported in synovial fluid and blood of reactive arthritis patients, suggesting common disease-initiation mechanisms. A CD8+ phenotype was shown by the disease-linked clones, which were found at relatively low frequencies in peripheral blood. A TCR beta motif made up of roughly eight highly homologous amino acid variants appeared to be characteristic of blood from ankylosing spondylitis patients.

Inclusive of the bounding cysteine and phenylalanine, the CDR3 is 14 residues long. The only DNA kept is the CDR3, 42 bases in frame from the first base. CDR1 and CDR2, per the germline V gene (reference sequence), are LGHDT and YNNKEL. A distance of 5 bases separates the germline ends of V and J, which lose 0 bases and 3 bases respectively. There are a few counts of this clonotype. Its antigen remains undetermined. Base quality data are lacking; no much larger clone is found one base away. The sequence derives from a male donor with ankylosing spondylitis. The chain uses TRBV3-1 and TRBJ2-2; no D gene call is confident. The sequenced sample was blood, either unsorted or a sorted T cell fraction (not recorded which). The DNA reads TGTGCCAGCAGCCAAGATAGGGACACCGGGGAGCTGTTTTTT. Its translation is CASSQDRDTGELFF.